This paragraph reports one TCR beta chain. One junction end disagrees with the germline gene, perhaps due to a read error. Germline CDR1 and CDR2: SGHVS and FQNEAQ. This CDR3 contains 15 residues. The data are from a study of blood T cell repertoires in COVID-19. Overall study: Both acute and convalescent COVID-19 samples were obtained from the United States, Italy and Spain. Sample material is recorded as cDNA or gDNA derived from T cells, B-cell-depleted T cells, or PBMCs.

Original processing methods: Amplification of reference gene primers provided the estimated nucleated cell counts. The data were produced by immunoSEQ multiplex PCR, yet TCRdb's version contains in-frame clones alone and is incomplete. V, J and clone size were drawn from that table, and D and trimming were deduced from the DNA. Among fewer than 50,000 clones, 90% were seen once, and the ten largest hold around 25%. The sample taken for sequencing was peripheral blood. This clonotype originated in a man aged 55 to 70 with active or convalescent COVID-19. This rearrangement joins TRBV7-8 to TRBJ1-4, with 9 bases matching TRBD1. CDR3 nucleotide sequence: TGTGCCAGCAGTTTAGGGGGACAGGGTCGGGAAAAACTGTTTTTT. It is translated as CASSLGGQGREKLFF.